The text below deals with one TCR beta chain. The entry originates in a study of blood T cell repertoires in COVID-19. As for the study in general: The samples span acute and convalescent COVID-19 from the United States, Italy and Spain. T cells, B-cell-depleted T cells, or PBMCs provided the cDNA or gDNA that served as material.

Original handling: Amplification of reference gene primers provided the estimated nucleated cell counts. The method was immunoSEQ multiplex PCR; TCRdb's version includes in-frame clones alone and lacks a portion of them. D and trimming come from the DNA, and the V and J calls and clone size come from that table. The profile shows some 250,000 clones, more than 70% of them singletons. Germline values: CDR1 SGHKS, CDR2 YYEKEE (reference sequence). V shed 0 bases and J shed 11 bases, with 20 bases lying between them. The CDR3 runs to 15 residues. The receptor was isolated from a woman between 40 and 50 years old who had recovered from COVID-19. The source material was peripheral blood. The chain uses TRBV5-5 and TRBJ1-1; possible D gene TRBD1, 5 bases. The CDR3: CASSLGGSAPLGAFF. The DNA for the CDR3 is TGTGCCAGCAGCTTGGGGGGCAGTGCCCCGTTGGGGGCTTTCTTT.